The 9 T cell receptor beta chains below come from one sample, sequenced in a study of blood T cell repertoires in COVID-19. Generated by immunoSEQ multiplex PCR, the TCRdb table keeps only in-frame clones and is missing some. The sample lists under 150,000 clones; around 82% were seen once. The sequencing input was peripheral blood. The receptors come from a man aged 55 to 69 with acute or convalescent COVID-19.

V usage is TRBV6-5 and J usage is TRBJ2-1, with a weak D call TRBD2 (6 bases). V lost 6 bases and J lost 5, with 11 bases in between. The CDR3 is 13 residues long. CDR1 MNHEY and CDR2 SVGAGI come from the germline V gene. The CDR3 DNA reads TGTGCCAGCAGGGGGACTGTGAACAATGAGCAGTTCTTC. Translation gives CASRGTVNNEQFF.

The V call is TRBV30, the J call TRBJ1-2, with 11 bases that match TRBD1. Germline V gene data show CDR1 as GTSNPN and CDR2 as SVGIG (reference sequence). The CDR3 is 15 amino acids. The trim removed 1 base at V and 7 bases at J, leaving 8 bases unmatched. Here the CDR3 reads CAWSAGGTGGPGYTF. The CDR3 nucleotides are TGTGCCTGGAGTGCCGGCGGGACAGGGGGACCTGGCTACACCTTC. The full variable domain, rest sourced from reference TRBV30 and TRBJ1-2, is SQTIHQWPATLVQPVGSPLSLECTVEGTSNPNLYWYRQAAGRGLQLLFYSVGIGQISSEVPQNLSASRPQDRQFILSSKKLLLSDSGFYLCAWSAGGTGGPGYTFGSGTRLTVV.

The chain recombines TRBV5-1 with TRBJ1-5; 11 bases fit TRBD1. V lost 3 bases to trimming and J lost 8 bases; unmatched junction nucleotides: 4. This CDR3 has 14 amino acids. Germline loops: CDR1 SGHRS, CDR2 YFSETQ. The CDR3 DNA follows: TGCGCCAGCAGCTCGGGGACAGGGGGGGAGCCCCAGCATTTT. Amino acids: CASSSGTGGEPQHF. The entire variable domain, with the rest obtained from reference TRBV5-1 and TRBJ1-5, is as follows: KAGVTQTPRYLIKTRGQQVTLSCSPISGHRSVSWYQQTPGQGLQFLFEYFSETQRNKGNFPGRFSGRQFSNSRSEMNVSTLELGDSALYLCASSSGTGGEPQHFGDGTRLSIL.

This clone has only one observation. This chain links TRBV7-9 with TRBJ1-4; D gene uncertain. Germline V gene data show CDR1 as SEHNR and CDR2 as FQNEAQ (reference sequence). Trimming removed 3 bases from V and 7 bases from J, with 9 bases in between. The CDR3 runs to 13 residues. The CDR3 loop reads CASSFEGFEKLFF. As DNA, the CDR3 is TGTGCCAGCAGCTTTGAGGGTTTTGAAAAACTGTTTTTT.

The gene calls are TRBV10-1 and TRBJ1-3, with 10 nucleotides matching TRBD1. CDR1 and CDR2 from the germline V gene are WNHNN and SYGVQD (reference sequence). V shed 3 bases, J shed 4 bases, and the junction held 6 bases outside the gene matches. The CDR3 sequence is 16 residues long. In DNA, the CDR3 is TGCGCCAGCAGTGACACCGGGACAGGGGACGGAAACACCATATATTTT. This gives the protein CASSDTGTGDGNTIYF.

CDR3 nucleotides: TGTGCCAGCAGTTACGGCGGGGCGAACACTGAAGCTTTCTTT. Translated: CASSYGGANTEAFF. This sequence joins TRBV6-2 or TRBV6-3 and TRBJ1-1; the D gene is possibly TRBD1 (5 bases). V was shortened by 2 bases and J by 1 base, with 8 bases between the two germline ends. Germline CDR1 is MNHEY and CDR2 is SVGEGT. This CDR3 has 14 residues.

This chain joins TRBV23-1 and TRBJ2-3; a possible D gene is TRBD2 (7 bases). TRBV23-1 is an ORF, and what it does is uncertain. This CDR3 is built from 17 residues. V shed 2 bases and J shed 1 base, with 16 bases lying between them. The chain's CDR3 is CASSQSVKGGGTDTQYF. CDR3 sequence (DNA): TGCGCCAGCAGTCAAAGCGTGAAAGGGGGGGGCACAGATACGCAGTATTTT.

The chain links TRBV5-6 to TRBJ2-1, with 10 bases aligning to TRBD1. The CDR3 loop spans 16 amino acids. J was trimmed by 6 bases and V by 1 base; bases with no gene match: 7. Looked up from germline, CDR1 is SGHDT and CDR2 is YYEEEE. CDR3 coding DNA: TGTGCCAGCAGCTTGACCGGGACAGGGGTGGTCAATGAGCAGTTCTTC. It codes for CASSLTGTGVVNEQFF.

This clone was counted only a few times. The rearrangement links TRBV3-1 (or the pseudogene TRBV3-2) to TRBJ2-7; 13 bases are a match to TRBD2. The CDR3 sequence is 16 residues long. The V and J ends lost 2 bases and 4 bases, in that order; junction bases with no gene match: 5. The germline V gene has CDR1 LGHDT and CDR2 YNNKEL (reference sequence). The CDR3 DNA follows: TGTGCCAGCAGCCAACCGGGACTAGCGGGACTGTACGAGCAGTACTTC. Translated: CASSQPGLAGLYEQYF.